The text below deals with one T cell receptor beta chain. Its antigen is still unknown. The sample is drawn from a study of T cell responses to AZD1222 COVID-19 vaccine. TCRdb's copy holds only in-frame clones and misses some; the assay was immunoSEQ multiplex PCR. Here the sample spans 100,000 to 150,000 clones, 90% being singletons. The CDR3 covers 12 residues. Germline CDR1 is MNHEY and CDR2 is SVGEGT. The V end lost 3 bases, the J end lost 3 bases, and 3 bases lay between the germline ends. Study-wide results and caveats: Targets within unmutated variant regions were reportedly found for nearly half of spike-specific TCRs.

The chain combines TRBV6-2 or TRBV6-3 with TRBJ1-3; unclear D gene. The clonotype comes from an adult in good health. The sequencing here drew on peripheral blood, taken on day 0 of AZD1222 vaccination. CDR3 DNA sequence: TGTGCCAGCAGTTATGTTGGAAACACCATATATTTT. It is translated as CASSYVGNTIYF.